This entry lists 2 T cell receptor beta chains sequenced from one sample in a study of T cells expressing NK-cell markers. Reprocessing the 5' RACE reads, TCRdb reports a single entry for every CDR3 protein and omits DNA. This sample's table reports 450,000 to 600,000 distinct CDR3 sequences. The sequenced sample was blood T cells: a sorted CD56 or NKG2C T cell subset, CD4+ or CD8+ T cells, or bulk PBMC T cells (not recorded which). The origin of the receptors is a man younger than 30 in good health.

This chain joins TRBV29-1 and TRBJ2-5; the TCRdb call, TRBD2, lacks DNA for checking. Looked up from germline, CDR1 is SQVTM and CDR2 is ANQGSEA. The CDR3 length is 14 residues. CDR3 sequence: CSVRLADWGETQYF. Drawing the rest from reference TRBV29-1 and TRBJ2-5, the complete variable domain is SAVISQKPSRDICQRGTSLTIQCQVDSQVTMMFWYRQQPGQSLTLIATANQGSEATYESGFVIDKFPISRPNLTFSTLTVSNMSPEDSSIYLCSVRLADWGETQYFGPGTRLLVL.

The rearrangement links TRBV20-1 to TRBJ2-7; the TCRdb D gene call, TRBD2, has no DNA to confirm it. The CDR3 contains 16 residues. Germline V lookup: CDR1 DFQATT, CDR2 SNEGSKA (reference sequence). The CDR3 is CSATNVGGRVPYEQYF.